A single sample is the source of the 17 T cell receptor beta chains below, sequenced in a study of T-cell reconstitution after alpha-beta-depleted transplantation in children. Unique molecular identifiers featured in how the TCRbeta library was prepared. TCRdb itself ran the PCR reads through MiXCR, one entry per CDR3 protein. The sample has 200,000 to 250,000 distinct CDR3 sequences; approximately 10% are singletons. This sample comprised PBMCs from the stem cell graft donor, obtained from the stem cell graft. These receptors were taken from a human donor who donated a stem cell graft to a child with acute lymphoblastic leukemia.

This clonotype was found many times. J is TRBJ2-3 and V is TRBV7-9; no firm D call. CDR1 SEHNR and CDR2 FQNEAQ come from the germline V gene (reference sequence). This CDR3 contains 15 residues. With 4 bases removed from V and 2 bases from J, the gap between germline ends came to 13 bases. In nucleotides, the CDR3 is TGTGCCAGCAGCTCTTTCCTAGGAAACACAGATACGCAGTATTTT. Amino acids: CASSSFLGNTDTQYF.

This clonotype was recorded at least ten times. CDR3 region: CATSDSLPTGEKLFF. In DNA form, the CDR3 reads TGTGCCACCAGTGATTCGCTCCCGACAGGGGAAAAACTGTTTTTT. This chain links TRBV24-1 with TRBJ1-4, with 7 positions matching TRBD1. The V gene end was trimmed by 2 bases and the J gene end by 8 bases; junction bases not matched to a gene: 7. Germline values: CDR1 KGHDR, CDR2 SFDVKD. There are 15 residues in the CDR3.

About this clonotype itself: Given the absence of the conserved phenylalanine or tryptophan at the CDR3 end, a read error is likely. The V and J genes are TRBV12-3 or TRBV12-4 and TRBJ1-2, with D possibly being TRBD1 (5 bases). There are 13 residues in the CDR3. V shed 3 bases and J shed 4 bases, with 9 bases lying between them. The chain's CDR3 is CASSFSRAYGYTC. CDR3 nucleotide sequence: TGTGCCAGCAGTTTCTCCAGGGCCTATGGCTACACCTGC.

This clonotype was detected ten times or more. V usage is TRBV5-1 and J usage is TRBJ2-1; the D is unclear. Germline V CDR1 and CDR2: SGHRS, YFSETQ. V was cut by 4 bases and J by 4 bases, with 15 bases left in between. This CDR3 contains 15 residues. CDR3 coding DNA: TGCGCCAGCAGCGCGGAGCTATCTCTATACAATGAGCAGTTCTTC. It translates to CASSAELSLYNEQFF.

CDR3 amino acids: CSVAPGTEAFF. The CDR3 region has the DNA TGCAGCGTTGCCCCCGGGACTGAAGCTTTCTTT. This sequence joins TRBV29-1 and TRBJ1-1; D gene ambiguous. CDR3 length: 11 amino acids. V lost 4 bases to trimming and J lost 5 bases, with 8 bases between them. Germline V gene sequence: CDR1 SQVTM, CDR2 ANQGSEA.

Worth noting for this clonotype: This may stem from a read error, because a much larger clone lies one nucleotide away. The V gene is TRBV6-2 or TRBV6-3, the J gene TRBJ2-7; 7 bases agree with TRBD1. V was pared by 8 bases and J by 2 bases, with 3 bases of the junction left unmatched. CDR3 length: 12 residues. CDR1 and CDR2 (germline): MNHEY, SVGEGT. CDR3 region: CASLGQTYEQYF. In DNA form, the CDR3 reads TGTGCCAGCCTGGGACAGACCTACGAGCAGTACTTC.

This clonotype was seen more than once but under ten times. V and J are TRBV28 and TRBJ1-2, with D perhaps TRBD1 (5 bases). Trimming took 5 bases from V and 1 from J, leaving 17 bases between them. This CDR3 is built from 16 residues. Germline lookup yields CDR1 MDHEN and CDR2 SYDVKM. The CDR3 nucleotides are TGTGCCAGCAGTGTCGGGACCACTGGGGATAACTATGGCTACACCTTC. Its translation is CASSVGTTGDNYGYTF.

This clonotype showed up just a few times. This chain's CDR3 is CSARDGVAGADTQYF. The CDR3 DNA follows: TGCAGTGCTAGAGATGGAGTAGCGGGGGCAGATACGCAGTATTTT. J is TRBJ2-3 and V is TRBV20-1, with 9 bases lining up with TRBD2. Unmatched junction bases numbered 5, after V lost 0 bases and J lost 4 bases. CDR1 is DFQATT and CDR2 is SNEGSKA in the germline V gene (reference sequence). The CDR3 is 15 residues long.

This clonotype was seen a handful of times. The gene calls are TRBV11-2 and TRBJ1-1, with 9 bases matching TRBD1. The V and J ends lost 1 base and 4 bases, in that order; junction bases with no gene match: 4. This CDR3 has 15 amino acids. Germline assignment: CDR1 SGHAT and CDR2 FQNNGV. The CDR3 protein is CASSLGQGVGTEAFF. In DNA form, the CDR3 reads TGTGCCAGCAGCTTAGGACAGGGGGTTGGCACTGAAGCTTTCTTT. The whole variable domain, remainder taken from reference TRBV11-2 and TRBJ1-1, is EAGVAQSPRYKIIEKRQSVAFWCNPISGHATLYWYQQILGQGPKLLIQFQNNGVVDDSQLPKDRFSAERLKGVDSTLKIQPAKLEDSAVYLCASSLGQGVGTEAFFGQGTRLTVV.

This clonotype was seen at least ten times. The rearrangement joins TRBV12-3 or TRBV12-4 to TRBJ2-1, with TRBD2 as a possible D gene (6 bases). Trimming pared 7 bases from V and 9 bases from J, leaving 7 bases between. The CDR3 length is 10 residues. The CDR3 loop is CASMGGEQFF. The CDR3 nucleotides read TGTGCCAGCATGGGGGGTGAGCAGTTCTTC.

The J gene is TRBJ2-5, the V gene TRBV11-2; tentative D call: TRBD2 (6 bases). The CDR3 is 15 amino acids. V lost 3 bases to trimming and J lost 0 bases, with 11 bases between them. Germline V gene lookup returns CDR1 SGHAT and CDR2 FQNNGV. The CDR3 DNA reads TGTGCCAGCAGCTTGGGCTCGGGGGACCAAGAGACCCAGTACTTC. Encoded protein: CASSLGSGDQETQYF.

This clonotype was detected ten times or more. V usage is TRBV20-1 and J usage is TRBJ1-1; D is perhaps TRBD1 (6 bases). CDR3 length: 12 amino acids. The V gene lost 6 bases and the J gene lost 0 bases, with 8 bases spanning the gap. The V gene's germline CDR1 is DFQATT and CDR2 SNEGSKA (reference sequence). In nucleotides, the CDR3 is TGCAGTGCCAACAGGGTGAACACTGAAGCTTTCTTT. Protein sequence: CSANRVNTEAFF.

The chain links TRBV7-2 to TRBJ2-5, with 7 bases identical to TRBD1. Germline V gene data show CDR1 as SGHTA and CDR2 as FQGNSA. V was clipped by 6 bases and J by 7 bases; unmatched bases: 11. The CDR3 is 14 residues long. The CDR3 here is CASRQNRGSRTQYF. The DNA of the CDR3 is TGTGCCAGCAGGCAGAACAGGGGAAGCCGGACCCAGTACTTC. Looking up the rest from reference TRBV7-2 and TRBJ2-5 gives the full variable domain: GAGVSQSPSNKVTEKGKDVELRCDPISGHTALYWYRQSLGQGLEFLIYFQGNSAPDKSGLPSDRFSAERTGGSVSTLTIQRTQQEDSAVYLCASRQNRGSRTQYFGPGTRLLVL.

This clonotype was seen ten or more times. V gene TRBV6-5 combines with J gene TRBJ2-7; the D gene is possibly TRBD2 (5 bases). Germline values: CDR1 MNHEY, CDR2 SVGAGI. The CDR3 totals 14 residues. The ends were cut back, 0 bases at V and 3 bases at J, with 9 bases in the middle. The CDR3 spells CASSYSLRDYEQYF. The CDR3 coding sequence is TGTGCCAGCAGTTACTCACTTCGGGACTACGAGCAGTACTTC.

This clonotype appeared a few times. The chain carries TRBV18 and TRBJ1-1, with D unclear. Between the trimmed V and J ends, which lost 3 bases and 3 bases, there was a span of 8 bases. The CDR3 covers 13 residues. CDR1 and CDR2 from the germline V gene are KGHSH and LQKENI. The CDR3 coding sequence is TGTGCCAGCTCACCGCAGGAGGACACTGAAGCTTTCTTT. Protein sequence: CASSPQEDTEAFF.

Here the CDR3 reads CAIRGVPLRTEAFF. CDR3 DNA: TGTGCCATCAGAGGGGTGCCCTTAAGGACTGAAGCTTTCTTT. This chain links TRBV7-2 with TRBJ1-1; D possibly corresponds to TRBD1 (5 bases). CDR1 and CDR2 (germline): SGHTA, FQGNSA. This CDR3 comprises 14 residues. The V end lost 10 bases, the J end lost 5 bases, and 20 bases lay between the germline ends.

The CDR3 DNA sequence: TGTGCCAGCAGCTTCCAGACGTACGAGCAGTACTTC. Amino acid sequence: CASSFQTYEQYF. V is TRBV7-9 and J is TRBJ2-7, with D unclear. Germline CDR1 reads SEHNR; CDR2 reads FQNEAQ (reference sequence). CDR3 size: 12 residues. V dropped 3 bases and J dropped 4 bases, with 7 bases sitting between them.